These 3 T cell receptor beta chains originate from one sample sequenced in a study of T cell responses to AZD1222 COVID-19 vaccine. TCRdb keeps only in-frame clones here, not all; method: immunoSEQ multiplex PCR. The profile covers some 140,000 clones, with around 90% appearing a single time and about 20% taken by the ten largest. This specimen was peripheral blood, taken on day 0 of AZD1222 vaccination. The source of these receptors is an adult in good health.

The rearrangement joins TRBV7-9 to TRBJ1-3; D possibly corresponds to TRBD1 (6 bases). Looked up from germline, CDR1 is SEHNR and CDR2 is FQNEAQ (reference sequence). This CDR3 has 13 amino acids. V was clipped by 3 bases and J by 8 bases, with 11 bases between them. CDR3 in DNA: TGTGCCAGCAGCTTTTTGTCAGGGGACACCATATATTTT. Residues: CASSFLSGDTIYF.

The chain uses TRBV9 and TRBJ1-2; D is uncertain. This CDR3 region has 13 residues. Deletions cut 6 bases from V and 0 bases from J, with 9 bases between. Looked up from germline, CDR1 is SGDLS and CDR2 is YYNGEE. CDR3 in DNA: TGTGCCAGCACCTTTGGCCCTAACTATGGCTACACCTTC. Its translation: CASTFGPNYGYTF.

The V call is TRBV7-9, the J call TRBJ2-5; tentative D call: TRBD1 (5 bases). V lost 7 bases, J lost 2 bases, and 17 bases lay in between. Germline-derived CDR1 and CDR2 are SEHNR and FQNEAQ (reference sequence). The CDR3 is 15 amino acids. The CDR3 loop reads CASNVNTGKQETQYF. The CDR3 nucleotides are TGTGCCAGCAACGTTAATACAGGAAAACAAGAGACCCAGTACTTC.